This T cell receptor beta chain was retrieved from a study of OX40 agonist ivuxolimab in advanced cancers. Germline lookup yields CDR1 MNHEY and CDR2 SMNVEV (reference sequence). This CDR3 comprises 16 residues. The V end lost 3 bases, the J end lost 0 bases, and 12 bases lay between the germline ends. The assay was immunoSEQ multiplex PCR, and TCRdb's table has in-frame clones only and misses some. The repertoire includes about 84,000 clones, 84% of them detected once, and approximately 2.6% sits in the top ten. As regards this clone: Antigen unknown.

General study results and limits: Dose levels from 0.1 to 3.0 mg/kg saw CD4+ and CD8+ blood T cells expand clonally by week 6.

V is TRBV27 and J is TRBJ2-1; a weak D match, TRBD2 (5 bases). Sequences were derived from CD4+ or CD8+ T cells sorted from blood, sampled in a trial of the OX40 agonist ivuxolimab. The receptor's source is an adult with an advanced solid tumor such as melanoma, head and neck, liver or kidney cancer. The CDR3: CASSFGLRSSYNEQFF. The DNA for the CDR3 is TGTGCCAGCAGTTTTGGACTTAGGAGCTCCTACAATGAGCAGTTCTTC.